This TCR beta chain was found in a study of blood T cell repertoires in COVID-19. V dropped 1 base and J dropped 4 bases, with 9 bases sitting between them. The CDR3 loop spans 14 amino acids. Germline CDR1 SEHNR, CDR2 FQNEAQ (reference sequence). TCRdb keeps only in-frame clones here, not all; method: immunoSEQ multiplex PCR. This sample carries 150,000 to 200,000 clones, over 80% of them seen once, and the ten largest clones take roughly 9.2%. This TCR was recovered from a woman of 80 years or more with active or convalescent COVID-19. The sample comprised peripheral blood. The rearrangement joins TRBV7-9 to TRBJ2-3, with a tentative D call TRBD2 (5 bases). Written as DNA, the CDR3 is TGTGCCAGCAGCTTAGGAGGAGGTGCAGATACGCAGTATTTT. Translation gives CASSLGGGADTQYF.